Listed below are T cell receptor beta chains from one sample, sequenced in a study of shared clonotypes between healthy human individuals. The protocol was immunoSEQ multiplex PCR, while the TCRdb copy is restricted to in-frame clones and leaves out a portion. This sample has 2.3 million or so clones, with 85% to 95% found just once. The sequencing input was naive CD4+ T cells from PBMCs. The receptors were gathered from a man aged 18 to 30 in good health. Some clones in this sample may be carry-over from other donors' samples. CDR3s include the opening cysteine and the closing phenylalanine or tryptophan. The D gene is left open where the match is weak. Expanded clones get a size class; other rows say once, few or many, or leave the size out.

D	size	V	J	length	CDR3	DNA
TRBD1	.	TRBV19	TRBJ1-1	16	CASSIAGRGRFTEAFF	TGTGCCAGTAGTATAGCGGGTAGGGGGCGGTTCACTGAAGCTTTCTTT
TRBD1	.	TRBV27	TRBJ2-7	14	CASRGQGAVHEQYF	TGTGCCAGCAGGGGACAGGGTGCGGTCCACGAGCAGTACTTC
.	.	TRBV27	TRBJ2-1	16	CASSRLQAASYNEQFF	TGTGCCAGCAGTCGCCTCCAAGCGGCCTCCTACAATGAGCAGTTCTTC
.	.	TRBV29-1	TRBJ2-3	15	CSVVGRGLSPDTQYF	TGCAGCGTTGTGGGCCGCGGACTCTCCCCAGATACGCAGTATTTT
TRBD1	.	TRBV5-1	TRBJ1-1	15	CASSPTGERIGEAFF	TGCGCCAGCAGCCCAACAGGGGAGCGTATTGGTGAAGCTTTCTTT
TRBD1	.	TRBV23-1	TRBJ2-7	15	CASRGSGTGSYEQYF	TGCGCCAGCAGGGGTTCGGGGACAGGATCCTACGAGCAGTACTTC
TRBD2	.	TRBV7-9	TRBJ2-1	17	CASSFGPSGTKSNEQFF	TGTGCCAGCAGCTTTGGACCTTCCGGGACTAAGAGCAATGAGCAGTTCTTC
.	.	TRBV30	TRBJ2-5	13	CAWSAGGRETQYF	TGTGCCTGGAGTGCCGGCGGACGGGAGACCCAGTACTTC
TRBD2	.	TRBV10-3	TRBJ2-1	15	CAISEIALAGGEQFF	TGTGCCATCAGTGAGATCGCACTAGCGGGAGGCGAGCAGTTCTTC
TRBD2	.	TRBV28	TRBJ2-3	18	CASSPRSSGSSSTDTQYF	TGTGCCAGCAGTCCCCGCTCTAGCGGGAGTTCTAGCACAGATACGCAGTATTTT
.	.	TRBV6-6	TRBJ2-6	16	CASSQLGGPGANVLTF	TGTGCCAGCAGTCAATTAGGGGGACCTGGGGCCAACGTCCTGACTTTC
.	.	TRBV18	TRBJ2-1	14	CASSPPFGEIYPFF	TGTGCCAGCTCACCACCGTTTGGAGAGATTTATCCGTTCTTC
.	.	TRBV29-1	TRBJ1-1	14	CSVEGRRGFTEAFF	TGCAGCGTTGAAGGGAGAAGGGGGTTCACTGAAGCTTTCTTT
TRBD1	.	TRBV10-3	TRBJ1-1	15	CATAANRGGNTEAFF	TGTGCCACCGCGGCGAACAGGGGAGGGAACACTGAAGCTTTCTTT
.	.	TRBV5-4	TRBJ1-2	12	CASSATVDGYTF	TGTGCCAGCAGCGCAACAGTGGATGGCTACACCTTC
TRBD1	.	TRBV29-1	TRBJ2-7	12	CSVEGQGYEQYF	TGCAGCGTGGAGGGACAGGGGTACGAGCAGTACTTC
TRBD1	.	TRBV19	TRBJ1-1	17	CASSIRGPGSPHTEAFF	TGTGCCAGTAGTATCAGGGGGCCCGGATCCCCTCACACTGAAGCTTTCTTT
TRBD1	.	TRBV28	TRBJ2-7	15	CASRTTGGMRSEQYF	TGTGCCAGCAGAACAACAGGGGGAATGAGATCCGAGCAGTACTTC
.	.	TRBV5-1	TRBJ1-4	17	CASSLPLGDPRDEKLFF	TGCGCCAGCAGCTTGCCTCTGGGGGACCCTAGGGATGAAAAACTGTTTTTT
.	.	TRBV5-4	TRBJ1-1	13	CASSTTSRSEAFF	TGTGCCAGCAGCACGACAAGCAGATCAGAAGCTTTCTTT
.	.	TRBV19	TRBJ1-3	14	CASVSGGRGNTIYF	TGTGCCAGCGTATCGGGGGGGCGCGGAAACACCATATATTTT
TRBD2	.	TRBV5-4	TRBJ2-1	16	CASSLGLAGGPAEQFF	TGTGCCAGCAGCTTGGGACTAGCGGGAGGACCGGCTGAGCAGTTCTTC
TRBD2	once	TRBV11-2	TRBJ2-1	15	CASTFRTSGSGEQFF	TGTGCCAGCACTTTTCGGACTAGCGGGAGCGGTGAGCAGTTCTTC
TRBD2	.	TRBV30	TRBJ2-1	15	CAWRELAGGYNEQFF	TGTGCCTGGAGAGAACTAGCGGGAGGGTACAATGAGCAGTTCTTC
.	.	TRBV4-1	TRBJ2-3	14	CASSQGPTTDTQYF	TGCGCCAGCAGCCAAGGCCCGACGACAGATACGCAGTATTTT
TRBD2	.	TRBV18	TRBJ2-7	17	CASSSKGMTSGSYEQYF	TGTGCCAGCTCAAGTAAAGGGATGACTAGCGGGAGCTACGAGCAGTACTTC
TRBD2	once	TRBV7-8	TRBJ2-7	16	CASSRLGVAGVHEQYF	TGTGCCAGCTCACGCCTCGGGGTAGCGGGAGTTCACGAGCAGTACTTC
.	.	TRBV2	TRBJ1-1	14	CASSEGGAGSIAFF	TGTGCCAGCAGTGAAGGGGGTGCGGGGTCGATTGCTTTCTTT
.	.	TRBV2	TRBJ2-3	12	CASRSDTDTQYF	TGTGCCAGCAGATCAGACACAGATACGCAGTATTTT
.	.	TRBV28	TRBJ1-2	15	CASSLIETQIYGYTF	TGTGCCAGCAGTTTAATCGAGACACAGATTTATGGCTACACCTTC
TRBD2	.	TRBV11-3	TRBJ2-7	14	CASSLTSGSYEQYF	TGTGCCAGCAGCTTGACTAGCGGGAGTTACGAGCAGTACTTC
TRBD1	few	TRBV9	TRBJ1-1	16	CASSVGPQGVNTEAFF	TGTGCCAGCAGCGTAGGCCCGCAGGGGGTGAACACTGAAGCTTTCTTT
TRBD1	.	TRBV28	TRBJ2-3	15	CASSLAGQGSDTQYF	TGTGCCAGCAGTTTGGCCGGACAGGGGTCAGATACGCAGTATTTT
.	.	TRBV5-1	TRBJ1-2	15	CASRTNPGTNYGYTF	TGCGCCAGCAGGACCAACCCGGGAACTAACTATGGCTACACCTTC
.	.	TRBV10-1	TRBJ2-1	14	CASRPLEDYNEQFF	TGCGCCAGCAGACCACTAGAAGATTACAATGAGCAGTTCTTC
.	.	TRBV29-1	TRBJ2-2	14	CSVKGVRNTGELFF	TGCAGCGTTAAGGGTGTCAGAAACACCGGGGAGCTGTTTTTT
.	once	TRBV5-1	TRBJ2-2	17	CASRGPGTPSLTGELFF	TGCGCCAGCAGGGGGCCCGGGACTCCCAGCCTCACCGGGGAGCTGTTTTTT
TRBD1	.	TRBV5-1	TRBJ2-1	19	CASSLPGQGIQRDYNEQFF	TGCGCCAGCAGCCTCCCGGGACAGGGTATACAGCGGGATTACAATGAGCAGTTCTTC
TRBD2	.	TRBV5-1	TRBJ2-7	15	CASSLGGGRSYEQYF	TGCGCCAGCAGCTTGGGCGGGGGACGCTCCTACGAGCAGTACTTC
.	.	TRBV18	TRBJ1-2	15	CASSPQGTENYGYTF	TGTGCCAGCTCACCCCAAGGGACGGAGAACTATGGCTACACCTTC
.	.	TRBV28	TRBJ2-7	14	CASSSPLGAYEQYF	TGTGCCAGCAGTTCCCCCCTCGGAGCCTACGAGCAGTACTTC